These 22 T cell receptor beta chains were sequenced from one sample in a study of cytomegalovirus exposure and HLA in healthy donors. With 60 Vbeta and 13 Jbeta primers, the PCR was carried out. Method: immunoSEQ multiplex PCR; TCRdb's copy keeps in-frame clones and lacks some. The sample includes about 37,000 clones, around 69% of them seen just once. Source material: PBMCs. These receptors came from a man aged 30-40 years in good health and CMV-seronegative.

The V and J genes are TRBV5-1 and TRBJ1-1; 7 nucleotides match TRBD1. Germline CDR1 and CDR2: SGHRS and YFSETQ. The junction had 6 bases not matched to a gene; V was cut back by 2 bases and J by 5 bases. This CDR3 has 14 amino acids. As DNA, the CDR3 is TGCGCCAGCAGCTTACAAACACAGGGGACTGAAGCTTTCTTT. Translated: CASSLQTQGTEAFF. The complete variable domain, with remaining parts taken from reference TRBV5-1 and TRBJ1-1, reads KAGVTQTPRYLIKTRGQQVTLSCSPISGHRSVSWYQQTPGQGLQFLFEYFSETQRNKGNFPGRFSGRQFSNSRSEMNVSTLELGDSALYLCASSLQTQGTEAFFGQGTRLTVV.

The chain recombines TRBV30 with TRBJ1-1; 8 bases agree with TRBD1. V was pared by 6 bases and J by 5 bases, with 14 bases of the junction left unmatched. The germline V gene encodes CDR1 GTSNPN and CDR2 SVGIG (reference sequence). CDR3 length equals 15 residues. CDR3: CACRRVLTGETEAFF. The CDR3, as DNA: TGTGCCTGCCGGCGGGTCCTGACAGGGGAAACTGAAGCTTTCTTT.

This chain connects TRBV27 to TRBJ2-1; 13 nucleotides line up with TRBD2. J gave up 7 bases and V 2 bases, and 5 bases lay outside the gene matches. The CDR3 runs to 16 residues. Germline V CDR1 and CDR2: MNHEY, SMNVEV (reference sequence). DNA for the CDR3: TGTGCCAGCAGTTTACGGGGACTAGCGGGAACTAATGAGCAGTTCTTC. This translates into CASSLRGLAGTNEQFF.

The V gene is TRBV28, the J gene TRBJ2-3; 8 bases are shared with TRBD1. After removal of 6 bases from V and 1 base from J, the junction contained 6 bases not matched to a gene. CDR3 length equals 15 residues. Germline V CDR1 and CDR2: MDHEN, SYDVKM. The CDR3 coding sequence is TGTGCCAGCAGAGGGGGACAGGTCGGCACAGATACGCAGTATTTT. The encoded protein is CASRGGQVGTDTQYF.

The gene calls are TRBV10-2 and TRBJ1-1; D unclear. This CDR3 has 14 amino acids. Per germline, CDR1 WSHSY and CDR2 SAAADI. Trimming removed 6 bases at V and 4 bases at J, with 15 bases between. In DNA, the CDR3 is TGCGCCAGCAGCGACGGGCCGGCGGGCACTGAAGCTTTCTTT. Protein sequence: CASSDGPAGTEAFF.

The CDR3 here is CASSPRTSPIYEQYF. The CDR3 DNA follows: TGCGCCAGCAGCCCGAGGACTAGCCCTATCTACGAGCAGTACTTC. The rearrangement joins TRBV5-1 to TRBJ2-7; 8 bases map to TRBD2. Germline V CDR1 and CDR2: SGHRS, YFSETQ. The CDR3 length is 15 residues. The J segment lost 3 bases and the V segment lost 4 bases, leaving 9 bases of the junction unmatched.

The CDR3 nucleotides are TGTGCCAGCAGCTCCCCCTTACTAGCAGGCACAGATACGCAGTATTTT. Amino acids: CASSSPLLAGTDTQYF. The J gene is TRBJ2-3, the V gene TRBV7-2, with a tentative D call TRBD2 (6 bases). V was clipped by 4 bases and J by 1 base, with 15 bases between them. Looked up from germline, CDR1 is SGHTA and CDR2 is FQGNSA. CDR3 length: 16 amino acids.

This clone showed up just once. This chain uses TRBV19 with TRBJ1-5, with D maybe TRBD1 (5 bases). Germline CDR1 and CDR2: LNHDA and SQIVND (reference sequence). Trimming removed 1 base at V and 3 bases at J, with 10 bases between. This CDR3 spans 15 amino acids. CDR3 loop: CASSIVPGINQPQHF. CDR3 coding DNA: TGTGCCAGTAGTATAGTTCCAGGGATCAATCAGCCCCAGCATTTT. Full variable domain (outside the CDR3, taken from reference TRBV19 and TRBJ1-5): DGGITQSPKYLFRKEGQNVTLSCEQNLNHDAMYWYRQDPGQGLRLIYYSQIVNDFQKGDIAEGYSVSREKKESFPLTVTSAQKNPTAFYLCASSIVPGINQPQHFGDGTRLSIL.

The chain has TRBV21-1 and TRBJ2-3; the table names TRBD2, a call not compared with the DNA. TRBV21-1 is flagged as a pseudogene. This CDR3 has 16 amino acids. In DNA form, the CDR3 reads TGTGCCAGCAGCAGGAGGTTCTTCCAGGACCAAGATACGCAGTATTTT. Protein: CASSRRFFQDQDTQYF.

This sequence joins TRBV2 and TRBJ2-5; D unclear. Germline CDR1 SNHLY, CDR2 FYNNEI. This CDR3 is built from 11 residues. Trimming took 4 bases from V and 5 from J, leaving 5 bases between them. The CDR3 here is CASSARETQYF. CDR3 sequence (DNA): TGTGCCAGCAGTGCCCGGGAGACCCAGTACTTC. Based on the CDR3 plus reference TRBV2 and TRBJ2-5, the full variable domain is EPEVTQTPSHQVTQMGQEVILRCVPISNHLYFYWYRQILGQKVEFLVSFYNNEISEKSEIFDDQFSVERPDGSNFTLKIRSTKLEDSAMYFCASSARETQYFGPGTRLLVL.

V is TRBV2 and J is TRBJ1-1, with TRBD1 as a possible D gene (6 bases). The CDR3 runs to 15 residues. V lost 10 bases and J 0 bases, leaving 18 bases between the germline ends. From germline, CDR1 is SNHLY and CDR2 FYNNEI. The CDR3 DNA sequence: TGTGCCATTAATCGCGGGGGCATTGTGAACACTGAAGCTTTCTTT. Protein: CAINRGGIVNTEAFF.

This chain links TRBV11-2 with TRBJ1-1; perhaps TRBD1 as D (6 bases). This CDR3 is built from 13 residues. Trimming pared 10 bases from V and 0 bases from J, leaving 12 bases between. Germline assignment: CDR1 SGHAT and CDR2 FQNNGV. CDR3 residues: CAINRDMNTEAFF. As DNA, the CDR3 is TGTGCCATCAACAGGGACATGAACACTGAAGCTTTCTTT.

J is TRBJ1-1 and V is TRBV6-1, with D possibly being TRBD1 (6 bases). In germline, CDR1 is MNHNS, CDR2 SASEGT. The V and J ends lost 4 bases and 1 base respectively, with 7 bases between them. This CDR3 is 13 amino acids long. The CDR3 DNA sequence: TGTGCCAGCAGTGGGACAGCGAACACTGAAGCTTTCTTT. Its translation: CASSGTANTEAFF.

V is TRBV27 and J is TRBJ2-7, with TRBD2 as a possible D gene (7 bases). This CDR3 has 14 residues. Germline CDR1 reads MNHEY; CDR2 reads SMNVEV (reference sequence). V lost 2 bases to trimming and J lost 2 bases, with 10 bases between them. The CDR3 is CASSLRGGAYEQYF. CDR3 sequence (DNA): TGTGCCAGCAGTTTAAGGGGGGGTGCCTACGAGCAGTACTTC.

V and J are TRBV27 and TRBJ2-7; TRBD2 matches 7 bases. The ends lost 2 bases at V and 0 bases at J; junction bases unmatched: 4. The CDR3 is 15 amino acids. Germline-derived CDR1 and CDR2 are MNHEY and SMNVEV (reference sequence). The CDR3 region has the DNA TGTGCCAGCAGTTTACGGGGGGAGGGCTCCTACGAGCAGTACTTC. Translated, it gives CASSLRGEGSYEQYF.

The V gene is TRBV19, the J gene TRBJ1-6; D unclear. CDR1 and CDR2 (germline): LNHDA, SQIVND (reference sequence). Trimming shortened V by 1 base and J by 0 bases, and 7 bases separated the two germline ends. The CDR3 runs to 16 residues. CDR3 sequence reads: CASSIGGFSYNSPLHF. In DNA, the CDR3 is TGTGCCAGTAGTATAGGCGGCTTCTCCTATAATTCACCCCTCCACTTT.

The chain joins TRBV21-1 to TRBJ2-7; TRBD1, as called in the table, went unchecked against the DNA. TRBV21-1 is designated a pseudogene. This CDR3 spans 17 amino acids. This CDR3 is CASSKAKFQVSVYEQYF. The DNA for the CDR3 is TGTGCCAGCAGCAAAGCCAAGTTCCAGGTTTCAGTCTACGAGCAGTACTTC.

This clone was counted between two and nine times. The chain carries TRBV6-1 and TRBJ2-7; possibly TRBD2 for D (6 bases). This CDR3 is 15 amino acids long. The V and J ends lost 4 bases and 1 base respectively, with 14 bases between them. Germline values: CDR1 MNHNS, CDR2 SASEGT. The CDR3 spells CASSGRLGGSYEQYF. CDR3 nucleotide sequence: TGTGCCAGCAGTGGACGCCTCGGGGGATCCTACGAGCAGTACTTC.

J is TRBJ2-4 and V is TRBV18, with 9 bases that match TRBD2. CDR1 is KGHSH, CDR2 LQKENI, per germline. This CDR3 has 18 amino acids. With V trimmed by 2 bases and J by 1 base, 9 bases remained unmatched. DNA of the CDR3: TGTGCCAGCTCACCAAGCCTAGCGGGAACCGGGGCCAAAAACATTCAGTACTTC. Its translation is CASSPSLAGTGAKNIQYF. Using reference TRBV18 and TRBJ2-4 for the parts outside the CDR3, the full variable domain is NAGVMQNPRHLVRRRGQEARLRCSPMKGHSHVYWYRQLPEEGLKFMVYLQKENIIDESGMPKERFSAEFPKEGPSILRIQQVVRGDSAAYFCASSPSLAGTGAKNIQYFGAGTRLSVL.

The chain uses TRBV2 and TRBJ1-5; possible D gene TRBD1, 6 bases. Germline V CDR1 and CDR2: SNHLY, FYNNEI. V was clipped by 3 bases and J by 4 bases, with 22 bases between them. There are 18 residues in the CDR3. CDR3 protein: CASSDLTAAGGLNQPQHF. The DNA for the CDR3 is TGTGCCAGCAGTGACTTGACAGCCGCGGGGGGCCTTAATCAGCCCCAGCATTTT.

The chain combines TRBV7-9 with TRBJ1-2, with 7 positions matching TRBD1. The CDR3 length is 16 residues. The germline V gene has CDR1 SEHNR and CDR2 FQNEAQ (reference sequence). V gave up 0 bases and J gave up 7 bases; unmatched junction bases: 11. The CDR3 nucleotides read TGTGCCAGCAGCTTAGCCGGAGAGGGGGCTAGGTCTGGCTACACCTTC. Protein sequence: CASSLAGEGARSGYTF.

Written as DNA, the CDR3 is TGTGCCAGCAGGGATGGACTAGCGTCGTCCTACGAGCAGTACTTC. Translation: CASRDGLASSYEQYF. The rearrangement links TRBV2 to TRBJ2-7, with TRBD2 matching 9 bases. Germline V gene sequence: CDR1 SNHLY, CDR2 FYNNEI. This CDR3 comprises 15 residues. The J segment lost 1 base and the V segment lost 6 bases, leaving 7 bases of the junction unmatched.